Each of the 27 T cell receptor beta chains below was sequenced from the same sample in a study of blood T cell repertoires in COVID-19. The data were produced by immunoSEQ multiplex PCR, yet TCRdb's version contains in-frame clones alone and is incomplete. The profile shows over 85,000 clones, about 80% of them singletons. The sequencing sample was made of peripheral blood. These receptors were obtained from a woman of 80 years or more with active or convalescent COVID-19.

In its sample, this clone was seen once. The V gene is TRBV10-3, the J gene TRBJ1-3, with D perhaps matching TRBD1 (5 bases). Per germline, CDR1 ENHRY and CDR2 SYGVKD. V lost 7 bases to trimming and J lost 4 bases, with 11 bases between them. The length of the CDR3 is 13 residues. The DNA for the CDR3 is TGTGCCATCACCCCAGGGTTCGGAAACACCATATATTTT. This codes for CAITPGFGNTIYF.

In its sample, this clone was seen a few times. The chain recombines TRBV28 with TRBJ1-2; D may be TRBD1 (6 bases). The CDR3 contains 13 residues. Trimming took 7 bases from V and 4 from J, leaving 13 bases between them. Germline V CDR1 and CDR2: MDHEN, SYDVKM. For the CDR3, the DNA is TGTGCCAGCACGATACAGGGCAGCTATGGCTACACCTTC. Translated: CASTIQGSYGYTF.

The chain is built from TRBV5-1 and TRBJ2-7; 7 nucleotides line up with TRBD2. CDR1 and CDR2 from the germline V gene are SGHRS and YFSETQ. V was pared by 4 bases and J by 4 bases, with 8 bases of the junction left unmatched. This CDR3 contains 14 residues. The CDR3 DNA reads TGCGCCAGCAGCCTCGAGGGAGGGGCGTACGAGCAGTACTTC. This encodes CASSLEGGAYEQYF.

The genes are TRBV20-1 and TRBJ1-6; unclear D gene. The CDR3 extends over 11 amino acids. Looked up from germline, CDR1 is DFQATT and CDR2 is SNEGSKA (reference sequence). V lost 6 bases and J lost 14, with 14 bases in between. The CDR3 DNA sequence: TGCAGTGCAGATACCAATTCGGCCCTCCACTTT. Residues: CSADTNSALHF.

The chain uses TRBV28 and TRBJ2-7; D is unclear. CDR3 length equals 13 residues. Per germline, CDR1 MDHEN and CDR2 SYDVKM. V lost 5 bases and J lost 6, with 14 bases in between. CDR3 sequence (DNA): TGTGCCAGCAGTCCCCCCCCATCCGGCGAGCAGTACTTC. As protein: CASSPPPSGEQYF.

This chain connects TRBV6-5 to TRBJ1-6; D call uncertain. V lost 8 bases and J 8 bases, leaving 13 bases between the germline ends. The CDR3 contains 13 residues. The germline gives CDR1 MNHEY, CDR2 SVGAGI. The CDR3 sequence is CASQTISDSPLHF. Written as DNA, the CDR3 is TGTGCCAGCCAGACTATCTCGGATTCACCCCTCCACTTT.

This rearrangement joins TRBV7-3 to TRBJ2-3; TRBD2 aligns across 9 bases. The ends lost 5 bases at V and 0 bases at J; junction bases unmatched: 15. Germline CDR1 is SGHTA and CDR2 is FQGTGA. CDR3 length: 19 residues. CDR3 coding DNA: TGTGCCAGCAGCCCTGAAAGCCCGCGGGGGGGCCTCAGCACAGATACGCAGTATTTT. Translated, it gives CASSPESPRGGLSTDTQYF.

The V call is TRBV5-1, the J call TRBJ1-1; TRBD1 aligns across 8 bases. With 4 bases clipped from V and 1 base from J, the junction kept 3 bases outside the gene matches. This CDR3 has 14 residues. Germline CDR1 is SGHRS and CDR2 is YFSETQ. The CDR3 DNA follows: TGCGCCAGCAGCCGACAGGGGACGAACACTGAAGCTTTCTTT. Its translation: CASSRQGTNTEAFF. The full variable domain, with the rest looked up from reference TRBV5-1 and TRBJ1-1, is KAGVTQTPRYLIKTRGQQVTLSCSPISGHRSVSWYQQTPGQGLQFLFEYFSETQRNKGNFPGRFSGRQFSNSRSEMNVSTLELGDSALYLCASSRQGTNTEAFFGQGTRLTVV.

The chain employs TRBV4-3 and TRBJ1-6, with D maybe TRBD1 (6 bases). The CDR3 consists of 15 residues. In germline, CDR1 is LGHNA, CDR2 YSLEER. Trimming shortened V by 4 bases and J by 7 bases, and 14 bases separated the two germline ends. Here the CDR3 DNA reads TGCGCCAGCAGCCTTTTACAGGGAAGGAATTCACCCCTCCACTTT. Translating gives CASSLLQGRNSPLHF.

CDR3 loop: CASSEGFKDGYTF. The CDR3 nucleotides read TGTGCCAGCAGTGAGGGCTTTAAGGATGGCTACACCTTC. The V and J genes are TRBV25-1 and TRBJ1-2; no definite D call. The V gene's germline CDR1 is MGHDK and CDR2 SYGVNS. The CDR3 contains 13 residues. V lost 3 bases and J 6 bases, leaving 11 bases between the germline ends.

This clone was counted once. This rearrangement joins TRBV30 to TRBJ2-1; a possible D gene is TRBD2 (6 bases). V was pared by 2 bases and J by 11 bases, with 10 bases between. Germline V gene sequence: CDR1 GTSNPN, CDR2 SVGIG (reference sequence). The CDR3 has 11 amino acids. CDR3 amino acids: CAWSRDFQQFF. CDR3 sequence (DNA): TGTGCCTGGAGTAGGGACTTCCAGCAGTTCTTC.

The chain is built from TRBV7-9 and TRBJ2-1; no firm D call. The CDR3 covers 14 residues. Germline CDR1 is SEHNR and CDR2 is FQNEAQ (reference sequence). The germline V and J ends were trimmed by 5 bases and 5 bases, with 13 bases remaining between them. The CDR3 loop is CASSPKLPNNEQFF. The CDR3 region has the DNA TGTGCCAGCAGCCCAAAGCTGCCCAACAATGAGCAGTTCTTC.

CDR3 protein: CSVAGGPSTDTQYF. CDR3 sequence (DNA): TGCAGCGTTGCGGGAGGGCCCAGTACAGATACGCAGTATTTT. J is TRBJ2-3 and V is TRBV29-1; 8 nucleotides line up with TRBD2. Per germline, CDR1 SQVTM and CDR2 ANQGSEA. This CDR3 has 14 residues. The V segment lost 4 bases and the J segment 3 bases; nucleotides outside the gene matches: 6.

This sequence joins TRBV18 and TRBJ2-7, with D perhaps TRBD1 (5 bases). This CDR3 contains 13 residues. CDR1 and CDR2 from the germline V gene are KGHSH and LQKENI. The V end lost 1 base, the J end lost 4 bases, and 8 bases lay between the germline ends. In nucleotides, the CDR3 is TGTGCCAGCTCACCACTGGACACTTACGAGCAGTACTTC. It is translated as CASSPLDTYEQYF.

The chain joins TRBV18 to TRBJ1-2; TRBD1 agrees at 7 bases. This CDR3 spans 14 amino acids. In germline, CDR1 is KGHSH, CDR2 LQKENI. The ends lost 3 bases at V and 4 bases at J; junction bases unmatched: 5. The chain's CDR3 is CASSPAGTAYGYTF. The CDR3 DNA reads as TGTGCCAGCTCACCGGCCGGGACAGCCTATGGCTACACCTTC.

The chain recombines TRBV27 with TRBJ2-3, with D hard to call. Germline V lookup: CDR1 MNHEY, CDR2 SMNVEV (reference sequence). This CDR3 region has 15 residues. V gave up 4 bases and J gave up 2 bases, with 13 bases separating them. CDR3 residues: CASSSLSVSTDTQYF. The CDR3 nucleotides are TGTGCCAGCAGTTCCCTCTCGGTTTCCACAGATACGCAGTATTTT.

V gene TRBV27 combines with J gene TRBJ2-1, with 10 bases aligning to TRBD1. The CDR3 consists of 14 residues. Germline values: CDR1 MNHEY, CDR2 SMNVEV (reference sequence). Losses at the gene ends were 7 bases for V and 8 bases for J; bases not matched to a gene: 8. CDR3 region: CASTPRTGGYEQFF. CDR3 coding DNA: TGTGCCAGCACCCCCCGGACAGGGGGTTATGAGCAGTTCTTC.

This clone was seen a handful of times. The chain links TRBV2 to TRBJ2-5, with a weak D call TRBD1 (5 bases). CDR1 is SNHLY and CDR2 is FYNNEI in the germline V gene. The CDR3 contains 14 residues. V lost 7 bases and J lost 1, with 13 bases in between. The CDR3: CASKGQQSQETQYF. CDR3 DNA sequence: TGTGCCAGCAAGGGGCAACAGAGCCAAGAGACCCAGTACTTC. Based on the CDR3 plus reference TRBV2 and TRBJ2-5, the full variable domain is EPEVTQTPSHQVTQMGQEVILRCVPISNHLYFYWYRQILGQKVEFLVSFYNNEISEKSEIFDDQFSVERPDGSNFTLKIRSTKLEDSAMYFCASKGQQSQETQYFGPGTRLLVL.

The chain employs TRBV5-1 and TRBJ2-1; D ambiguous. V dropped 8 bases and J dropped 5 bases, with 17 bases sitting between them. The CDR3 is 14 amino acids. Germline-derived CDR1 and CDR2 are SGHRS and YFSETQ. CDR3 sequence reads: CASRGSTPNNEQFF. Written as DNA, the CDR3 is TGCGCCAGTAGAGGATCGACTCCAAACAATGAGCAGTTCTTC.

The genes are TRBV11-1 and TRBJ2-7, with 8 nucleotides matching TRBD2. In germline, CDR1 is SGHAT, CDR2 FQDESV (reference sequence). V dropped 3 bases and J dropped 4; count of bases not matched to a gene: 8. The CDR3 runs to 15 residues. CDR3 loop: CASSFSAGGQYEQYF. As DNA, the CDR3 is TGTGCCAGCAGCTTTTCGGCGGGAGGACAATACGAGCAGTACTTC.

This clone was recorded many times. The chain uses TRBV7-9 and TRBJ2-6, with D perhaps matching TRBD2 (6 bases). The V and J ends lost 5 bases and 4 bases respectively, with 9 bases between them. Per the germline V gene, CDR1 is SEHNR and CDR2 is FQNEAQ (reference sequence). The CDR3 loop spans 14 amino acids. The CDR3 DNA sequence: TGTGCCAGCAGCCCACGGGGGGGGGCCAACGTCCTGACTTTC. It translates to CASSPRGGANVLTF.

The genes are TRBV5-6 and TRBJ1-2; TRBD1 matches at 8 bases. Germline V lookup: CDR1 SGHDT, CDR2 YYEEEE. V was clipped by 4 bases and J by 4 bases; unmatched bases: 6. The length of the CDR3 is 14 residues. CDR3 in DNA: TGTGCCAGCAGCACTCGGACAGGGCGCTATGGCTACACCTTC. Its protein product is CASSTRTGRYGYTF.

V and J are TRBV5-1 and TRBJ2-5; possibly TRBD2 for D (6 bases). This CDR3 spans 14 amino acids. Per the germline V gene, CDR1 is SGHRS and CDR2 is YFSETQ. V lost 4 bases, J lost 7 bases, and 17 bases lay in between. The CDR3 loop is CASSPGLGRGTQYF. In nucleotides, the CDR3 is TGCGCCAGCAGCCCGGGGCTAGGGCGGGGGACCCAGTACTTC.

The chain couples TRBV4-3 to TRBJ2-3, with TRBD1 as a possible D gene (6 bases). The CDR3 extends over 15 amino acids. V dropped 6 bases and J dropped 5 bases, with 18 bases sitting between them. The germline CDR1 and CDR2 sequences are LGHNA and YSLEER. The CDR3 nucleotides are TGCGCCAGCAGGCTCGGCACAGGGATAGGAGATACGCAGTATTTT. Translated: CASRLGTGIGDTQYF.

The chain recombines TRBV5-6 with TRBJ1-5; D may be TRBD1 (6 bases). Germline CDR1 and CDR2: SGHDT and YYEEEE. V was clipped by 2 bases and J by 15 bases, with 21 bases between them. This CDR3 comprises 14 residues. CDR3 in DNA: TGTGCCAGCAGCTTTCAGGACAGACCTGCAACGTGGCATTTT. Protein sequence: CASSFQDRPATWHF. The full variable domain, its missing parts supplied by reference TRBV5-6 and TRBJ1-5, is DAGVTQSPTHLIKTRGQQVTLRCSPKSGHDTVSWYQQALGQGPQFIFQYYEEEERQRGNFPDRFSGHQFPNYSSELNVNALLLGDSALYLCASSFQDRPATWHFGDGTRLSIL.

This chain connects TRBV2 to TRBJ2-5; no definite D call. V lost 9 bases and J 4 bases, leaving 12 bases between the germline ends. Germline-derived CDR1 and CDR2 are SNHLY and FYNNEI. The CDR3 spans 12 residues. CDR3 sequence: CASWLAGETQYF. The CDR3 bases are TGTGCCAGTTGGCTTGCTGGAGAGACCCAGTACTTC.

This chain uses TRBV4-2 with TRBJ1-2; a possible D gene is TRBD1 (6 bases). Trimming removed 0 bases at V and 3 bases at J, with 11 bases between. Germline CDR1 LGHNA, CDR2 YNFKEQ. The CDR3 consists of 15 residues. For the CDR3, the DNA is TGTGCCAGCAGCCAAGATTGGGGGCGAGACTATGGCTACACCTTC. Its protein product is CASSQDWGRDYGYTF.